This T cell receptor (beta chain) was found in a study of blood T cell repertoires in COVID-19. Assay: immunoSEQ multiplex PCR; the TCRdb copy retains only in-frame clones and omits some. The table has 180,000 or so clones, roughly 84% seen once. The CDR3 has 20 residues. CDR1 LGHDT and CDR2 YNNKEL come from the germline V gene (reference sequence). With V trimmed by 3 bases and J by 0 bases, 15 bases remained unmatched. The sequence was obtained from a woman between 40 and 50 years old with COVID-19, enrolled during active disease. The chain combines TRBV3-1 (or the pseudogene TRBV3-2) with TRBJ1-1; the match to TRBD1 covers 11 bases. The sample consisted of peripheral blood. In nucleotides, the CDR3 is TGTGCCAGCAGCCATGATGCCCGGACAGGGGGCCCCCTTATGAACACTGAAGCTTTCTTT. Its translation: CASSHDARTGGPLMNTEAFF.